The entry below describes one T cell receptor (beta chain). The data were obtained in a study of blood T cell repertoires in COVID-19. As originally analysed: The assay estimated nucleated cells by amplifying reference gene primers. Produced via immunoSEQ multiplex PCR; TCRdb's table is partial and in-frame only. V and J calls plus clone size are reproduced from that table; the DNA served to infer D and trimming. The sample contains over 400,000 clones, 85% to 90% of which appear only once. CDR1 PRHDT and CDR2 FYEKMQ come from the germline V gene (reference sequence). The V end lost 1 base, the J end lost 6 bases, and 3 bases lay between the germline ends. This CDR3 is built from 11 residues.

The sequence was collected from a woman aged 45-60 years with COVID-19, enrolled during active disease. The chain uses TRBV13 and TRBJ1-1; D unresolved. Sequenced input: peripheral blood. CDR3 region: CASSLEPEAFF. The CDR3 DNA reads as TGTGCCAGCAGCTTAGAGCCTGAAGCTTTCTTT.